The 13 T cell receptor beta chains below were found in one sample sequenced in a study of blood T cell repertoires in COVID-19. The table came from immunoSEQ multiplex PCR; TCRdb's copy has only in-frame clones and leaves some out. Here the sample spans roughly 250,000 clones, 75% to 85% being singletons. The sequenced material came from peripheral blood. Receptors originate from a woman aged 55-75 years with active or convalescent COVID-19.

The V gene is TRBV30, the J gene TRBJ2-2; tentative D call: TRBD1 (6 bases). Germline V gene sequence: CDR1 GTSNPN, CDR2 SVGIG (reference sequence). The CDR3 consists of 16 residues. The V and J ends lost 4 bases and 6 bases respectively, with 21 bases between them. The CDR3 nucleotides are TGTGCCTGGACCCTCGCCGTTGGGGGCGCGGCCGGGGAGCTGTTTTTT. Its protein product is CAWTLAVGGAAGELFF.

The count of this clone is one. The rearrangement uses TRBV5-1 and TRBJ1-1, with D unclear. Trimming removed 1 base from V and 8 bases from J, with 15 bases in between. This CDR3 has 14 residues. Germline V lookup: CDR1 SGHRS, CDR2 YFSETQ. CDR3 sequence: CASSLTGEGSEAFF. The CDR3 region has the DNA TGCGCCAGCAGCTTGACGGGTGAGGGCTCCGAAGCTTTCTTT.

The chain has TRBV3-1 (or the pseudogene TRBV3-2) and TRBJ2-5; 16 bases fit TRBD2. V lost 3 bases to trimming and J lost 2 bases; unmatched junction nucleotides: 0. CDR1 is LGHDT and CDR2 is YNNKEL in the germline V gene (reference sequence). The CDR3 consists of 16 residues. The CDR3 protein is CASSQGLAGGQETQYF. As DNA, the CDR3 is TGTGCCAGCAGCCAGGGACTAGCGGGGGGGCAAGAGACCCAGTACTTC.

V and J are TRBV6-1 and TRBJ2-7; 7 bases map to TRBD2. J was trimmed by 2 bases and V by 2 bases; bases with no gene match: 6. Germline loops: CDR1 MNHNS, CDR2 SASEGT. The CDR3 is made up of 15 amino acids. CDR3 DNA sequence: TGTGCCAGCAGTGAACCGGGGGGTCGGACCTACGAGCAGTACTTC. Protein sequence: CASSEPGGRTYEQYF.

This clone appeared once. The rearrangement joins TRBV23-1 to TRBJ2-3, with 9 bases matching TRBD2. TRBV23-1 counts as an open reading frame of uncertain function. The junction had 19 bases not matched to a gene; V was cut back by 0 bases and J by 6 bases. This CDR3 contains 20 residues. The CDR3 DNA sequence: TGCGCCAGCAGTCAATCGGACAGGCCCCAGCGGGGGGCCGTTGAGGATACGCAGTATTTT. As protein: CASSQSDRPQRGAVEDTQYF.

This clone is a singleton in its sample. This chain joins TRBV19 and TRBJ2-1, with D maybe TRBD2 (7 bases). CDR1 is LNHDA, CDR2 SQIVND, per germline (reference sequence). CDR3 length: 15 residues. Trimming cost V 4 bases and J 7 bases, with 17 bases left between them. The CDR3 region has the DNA TGTGCCAGTAGTACCGCGGGGGCCCGGGGGAATGAGCAGTTCTTC. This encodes CASSTAGARGNEQFF.

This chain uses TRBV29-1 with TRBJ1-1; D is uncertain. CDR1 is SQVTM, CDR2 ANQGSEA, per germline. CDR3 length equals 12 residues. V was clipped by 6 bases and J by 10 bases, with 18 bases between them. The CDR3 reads CSVDSRDSAAFF. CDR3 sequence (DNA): TGCAGCGTGGATAGCAGAGACTCCGCAGCTTTCTTT.

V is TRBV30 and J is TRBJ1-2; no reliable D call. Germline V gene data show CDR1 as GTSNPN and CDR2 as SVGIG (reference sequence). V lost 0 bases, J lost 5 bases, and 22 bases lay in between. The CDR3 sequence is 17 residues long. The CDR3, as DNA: TGTGCCTGGAGTGTACCTTATGCAGACCCACACGGGTATGGCTACACCTTC. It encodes CAWSVPYADPHGYGYTF.

The chain's CDR3 is CASSLSFGTGGCNEQFF. DNA for the CDR3: TGTGCCAGCAGTTTATCCTTCGGGACAGGGGGCTGTAATGAGCAGTTCTTC. V and J are TRBV28 and TRBJ2-1, with 12 bases identical to TRBD1. Trimming cost V 1 base and J 7 bases; bases outside gene matches: 8. This CDR3 has 17 amino acids. Germline values: CDR1 MDHEN, CDR2 SYDVKM.

The CDR3 region has the DNA TGTGCCAGCAGCGTCGGTACAGATACGCAGTATTTT. Translation: CASSVGTDTQYF. The gene calls are TRBV9 and TRBJ2-3, with unresolved D. The CDR3 has 12 residues. The V end lost 2 bases, the J end lost 3 bases, and 4 bases lay between the germline ends. CDR1 is SGDLS and CDR2 is YYNGEE in the germline V gene. Filled out from reference TRBV9 and TRBJ2-3, the complete variable domain reads DSGVTQTPKHLITATGQRVTLRCSPRSGDLSVYWYQQSLDQGLQFLIQYYNGEERAKGNILERFSAQQFPDLHSELNLSSLELGDSALYFCASSVGTDTQYFGPGTRLTVL.

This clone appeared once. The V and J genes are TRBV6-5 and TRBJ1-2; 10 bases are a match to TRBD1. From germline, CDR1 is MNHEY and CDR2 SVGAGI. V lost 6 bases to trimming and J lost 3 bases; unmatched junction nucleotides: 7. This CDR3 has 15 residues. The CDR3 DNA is TGTGCCAGCAGGGACAGGGGGAAAGTCGACTATGGCTACACCTTC. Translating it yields CASRDRGKVDYGYTF.

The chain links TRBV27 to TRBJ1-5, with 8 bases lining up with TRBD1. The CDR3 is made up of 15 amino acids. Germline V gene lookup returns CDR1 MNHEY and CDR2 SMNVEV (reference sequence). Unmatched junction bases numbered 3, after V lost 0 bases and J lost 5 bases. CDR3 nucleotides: TGTGCCAGCAGTTTATCGGGGACAGGTGATCAGCCCCAGCATTTT. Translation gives CASSLSGTGDQPQHF.

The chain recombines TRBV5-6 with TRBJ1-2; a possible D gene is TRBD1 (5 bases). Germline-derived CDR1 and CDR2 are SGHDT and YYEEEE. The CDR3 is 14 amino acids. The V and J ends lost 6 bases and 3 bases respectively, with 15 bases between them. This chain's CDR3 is CASNGRGIDYGYTF. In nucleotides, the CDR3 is TGTGCCAGCAATGGACGGGGGATTGACTATGGCTACACCTTC.